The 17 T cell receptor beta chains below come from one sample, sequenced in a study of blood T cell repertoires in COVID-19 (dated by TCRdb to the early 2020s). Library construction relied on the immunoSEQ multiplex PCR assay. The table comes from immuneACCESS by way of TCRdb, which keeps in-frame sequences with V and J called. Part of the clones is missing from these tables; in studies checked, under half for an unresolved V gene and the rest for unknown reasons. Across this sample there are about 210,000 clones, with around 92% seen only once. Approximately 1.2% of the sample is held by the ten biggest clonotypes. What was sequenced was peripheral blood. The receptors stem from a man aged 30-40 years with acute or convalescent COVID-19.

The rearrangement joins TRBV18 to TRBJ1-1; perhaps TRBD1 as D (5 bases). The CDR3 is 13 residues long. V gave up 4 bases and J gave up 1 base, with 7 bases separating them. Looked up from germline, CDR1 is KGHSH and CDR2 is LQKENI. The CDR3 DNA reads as TGTGCCAGCTCACAAGACAGGAACACTGAAGCTTTCTTT. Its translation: CASSQDRNTEAFF.

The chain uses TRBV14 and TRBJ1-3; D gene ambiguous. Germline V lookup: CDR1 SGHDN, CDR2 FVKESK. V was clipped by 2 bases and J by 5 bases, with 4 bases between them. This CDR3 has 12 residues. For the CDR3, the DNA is TGTGCCAGCAGCCAACAAAGAAACACCATATATTTT. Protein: CASSQQRNTIYF.

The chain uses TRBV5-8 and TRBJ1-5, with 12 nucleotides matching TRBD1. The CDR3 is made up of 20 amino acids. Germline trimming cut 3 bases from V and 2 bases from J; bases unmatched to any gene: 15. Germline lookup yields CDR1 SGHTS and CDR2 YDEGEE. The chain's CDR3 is CASSSNYRDRGPRGNQPQHF. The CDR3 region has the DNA TGTGCCAGCAGCTCGAACTACCGGGACAGGGGGCCAAGGGGCAATCAGCCCCAGCATTTT.

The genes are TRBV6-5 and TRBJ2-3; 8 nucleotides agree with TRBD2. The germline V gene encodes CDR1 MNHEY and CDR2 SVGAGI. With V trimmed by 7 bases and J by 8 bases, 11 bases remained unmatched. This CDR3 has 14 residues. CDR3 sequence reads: CASTISGELSTQYF. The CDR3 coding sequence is TGTGCCAGCACTATTAGCGGGGAGCTTTCTACGCAGTATTTT.

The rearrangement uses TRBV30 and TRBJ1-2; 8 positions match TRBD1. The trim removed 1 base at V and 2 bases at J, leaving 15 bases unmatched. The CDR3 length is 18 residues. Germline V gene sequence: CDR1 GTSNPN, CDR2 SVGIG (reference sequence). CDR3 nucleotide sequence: TGTGCCTGGAGTGCAATCGGACCGGTTGGACAGGGAAACTATGGCTACACCTTC. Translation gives CAWSAIGPVGQGNYGYTF.

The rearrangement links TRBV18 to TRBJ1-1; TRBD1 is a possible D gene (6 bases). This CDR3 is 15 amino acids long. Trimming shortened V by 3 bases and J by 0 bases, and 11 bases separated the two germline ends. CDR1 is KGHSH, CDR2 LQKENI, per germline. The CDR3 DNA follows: TGTGCCAGCTCACCTCGACAGGAGGTGAACACTGAAGCTTTCTTT. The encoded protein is CASSPRQEVNTEAFF.

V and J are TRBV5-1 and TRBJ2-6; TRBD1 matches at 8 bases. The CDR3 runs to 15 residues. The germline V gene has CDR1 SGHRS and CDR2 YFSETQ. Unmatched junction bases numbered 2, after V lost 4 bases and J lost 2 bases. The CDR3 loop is CASSPGGTGANVLTF. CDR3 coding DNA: TGCGCCAGCAGCCCAGGGGGCACTGGGGCCAACGTCCTGACTTTC.

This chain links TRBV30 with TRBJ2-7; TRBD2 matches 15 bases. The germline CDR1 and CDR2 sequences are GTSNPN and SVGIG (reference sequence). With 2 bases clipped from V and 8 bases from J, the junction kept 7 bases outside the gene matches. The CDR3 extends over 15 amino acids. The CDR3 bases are TGTGCCTGGAGTTCCGGACTAGCGGGAGGGTCGAAGCAGTACTTC. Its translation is CAWSSGLAGGSKQYF.

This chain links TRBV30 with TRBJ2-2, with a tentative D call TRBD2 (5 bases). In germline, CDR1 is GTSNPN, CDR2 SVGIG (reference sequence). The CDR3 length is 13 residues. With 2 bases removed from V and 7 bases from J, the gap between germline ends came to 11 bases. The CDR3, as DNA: TGTGCCTGGAGTCCCGCGGGTTTCGGGGAGCTGTTTTTT. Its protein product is CAWSPAGFGELFF. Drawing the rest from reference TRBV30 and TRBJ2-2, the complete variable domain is SQTIHQWPATLVQPVGSPLSLECTVEGTSNPNLYWYRQAAGRGLQLLFYSVGIGQISSEVPQNLSASRPQDRQFILSSKKLLLSDSGFYLCAWSPAGFGELFFGEGSRLTVL.

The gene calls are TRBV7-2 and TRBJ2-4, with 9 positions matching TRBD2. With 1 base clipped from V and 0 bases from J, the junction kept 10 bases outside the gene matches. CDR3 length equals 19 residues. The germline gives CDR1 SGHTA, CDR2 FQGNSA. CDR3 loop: CASSLGTSGPEIAKNIQYF. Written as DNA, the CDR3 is TGTGCCAGCAGCTTAGGAACTAGCGGGCCTGAGATAGCCAAAAACATTCAGTACTTC.

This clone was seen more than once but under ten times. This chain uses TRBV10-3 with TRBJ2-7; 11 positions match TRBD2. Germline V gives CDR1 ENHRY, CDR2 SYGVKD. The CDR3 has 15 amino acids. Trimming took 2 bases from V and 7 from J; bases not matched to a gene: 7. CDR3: CAISERTSGSREQYF. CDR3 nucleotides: TGTGCCATCAGTGAGCGGACTAGCGGGTCTCGAGAGCAGTACTTC.

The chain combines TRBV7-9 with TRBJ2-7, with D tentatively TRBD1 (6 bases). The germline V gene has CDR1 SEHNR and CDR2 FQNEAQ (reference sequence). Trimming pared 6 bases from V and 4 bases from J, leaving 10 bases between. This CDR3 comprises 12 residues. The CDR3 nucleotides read TGTGCCAGCAGTCCAACAGGGTACGAGCAGTACTTC. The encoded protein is CASSPTGYEQYF.

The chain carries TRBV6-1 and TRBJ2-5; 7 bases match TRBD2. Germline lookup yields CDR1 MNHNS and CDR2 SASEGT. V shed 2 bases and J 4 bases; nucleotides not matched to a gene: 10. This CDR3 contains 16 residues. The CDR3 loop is CASSEMGSGILETQYF. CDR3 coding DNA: TGTGCCAGCAGTGAAATGGGAAGCGGGATCTTAGAGACCCAGTACTTC.

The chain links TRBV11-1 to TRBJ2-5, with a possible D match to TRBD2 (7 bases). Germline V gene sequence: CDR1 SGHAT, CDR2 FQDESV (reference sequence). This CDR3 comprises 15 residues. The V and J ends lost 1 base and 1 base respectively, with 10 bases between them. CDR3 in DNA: TGTGCCAGCAGCTTAGAGAGGGGGGGCCAAGAGACCCAGTACTTC. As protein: CASSLERGGQETQYF.

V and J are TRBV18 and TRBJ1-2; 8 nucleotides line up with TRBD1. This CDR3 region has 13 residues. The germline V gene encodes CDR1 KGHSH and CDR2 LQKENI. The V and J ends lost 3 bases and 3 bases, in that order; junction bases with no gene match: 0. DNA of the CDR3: TGTGCCAGCTCACCGACAGGGGACTATGGCTACACCTTC. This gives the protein CASSPTGDYGYTF.

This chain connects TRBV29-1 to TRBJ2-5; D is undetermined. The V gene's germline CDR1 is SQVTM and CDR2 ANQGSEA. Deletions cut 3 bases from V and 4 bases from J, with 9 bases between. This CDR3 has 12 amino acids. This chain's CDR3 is CSVDLGGETQYF. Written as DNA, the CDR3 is TGCAGCGTTGACCTCGGCGGAGAGACCCAGTACTTC.

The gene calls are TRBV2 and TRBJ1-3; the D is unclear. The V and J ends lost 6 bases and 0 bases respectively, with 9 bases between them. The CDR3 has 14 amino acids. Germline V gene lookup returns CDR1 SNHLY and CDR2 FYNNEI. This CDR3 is CASRARGSGNTIYF. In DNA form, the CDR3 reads TGTGCCAGCAGAGCGCGGGGCTCTGGAAACACCATATATTTT.